The clone carrying this T cell receptor (beta chain) was picked up a small number of times. This specimen belongs to a study of T cell changes during pregnancy in multiple sclerosis. Sequenced by immunoSEQ multiplex PCR; TCRdb stores in-frame clones only, minus some. The data hold about 20,000 clones, with about nine tenths observed a single time. V was clipped by 2 bases and J by 8 bases; unmatched bases: 5. The germline V gene encodes CDR1 MNHNY and CDR2 SVGAGI (reference sequence). The CDR3 extends over 15 amino acids. The V call is TRBV6-6, the J call TRBJ1-6; 8 bases are shared with TRBD1. The sample consisted of CD8+ T cells from peripheral blood mononuclear cells, taken after pregnancy. The receptor was derived from a female donor in good health, enrolled as a control in a pregnancy study. CDR3 sequence: CASSYGTGDDSPLHF. The CDR3 DNA follows: TGTGCCAGCAGTTACGGGACAGGAGATGATTCACCCCTCCACTTT.